One sample yielded the 4 T cell receptor beta chains listed below, sequenced in a study of T cell repertoires in cytomegalovirus infection. MiXCR, applied by TCRdb to the reads, yields one record per CDR3 protein. The table lists around 770,000 distinct CDR3 sequences, under 35% of them singletons, with roughly 13% in the top ten. The antigens these receptors bind are not known. The sequencing here drew on cultured CD8+ T cells from PBMCs, taken from culture after CMV antigen stimulation. The receptor source for this set is a human donor in good health (CMV status not recorded). Some clones in this sample may be carry-over from other donors' samples.

The chain couples TRBV29-1 to TRBJ2-2, with 7 positions matching TRBD1. Germline values: CDR1 SQVTM, CDR2 ANQGSEA. This CDR3 has 18 amino acids. With V trimmed by 0 bases and J by 5 bases, 15 bases remained unmatched. CDR3 residues: CSVEEIRREGAGTGELFF. The CDR3 coding sequence is TGCAGCGTTGAAGAAATCCGGAGAGAGGGGGCAGGGACCGGGGAGCTGTTTTTT.

The V and J genes are TRBV7-9 and TRBJ2-5; 8 bases align to TRBD2. In germline, CDR1 is SEHNR, CDR2 FQNEAQ (reference sequence). The CDR3 is 15 residues long. The ends lost 6 bases at V and 4 bases at J; junction bases unmatched: 10. The CDR3 sequence is CASSYPGGARETQYF. Written as DNA, the CDR3 is TGTGCCAGCAGTTACCCCGGGGGGGCCCGAGAGACCCAGTACTTC.

This clonotype has ten or more counts. The CDR3 reads CASSSTGILLQAGETQYF. The CDR3, as DNA: TGTGCCAGCAGCTCCACCGGGATCCTACTTCAGGCGGGAGAGACCCAGTACTTC. The chain is built from TRBV7-8 and TRBJ2-5, with a possible D match to TRBD2 (5 bases). Trimming took off 4 bases at V and 4 bases at J, with 25 bases between the two ends. The germline V gene has CDR1 SGHVS and CDR2 FQNEAQ. The CDR3 sequence is 18 residues long.

The chain is built from TRBV29-1 and TRBJ1-1, with 8 positions matching TRBD1. With 1 base clipped from V and 1 base from J, the junction kept 11 bases outside the gene matches. The germline V gene encodes CDR1 SQVTM and CDR2 ANQGSEA. The CDR3 is 17 residues long. CDR3 DNA: TGCAGCGTTGAAGGGAGGTGGGCTCAGGGGGCGAACACTGAAGCTTTCTTT. It yields the protein CSVEGRWAQGANTEAFF.